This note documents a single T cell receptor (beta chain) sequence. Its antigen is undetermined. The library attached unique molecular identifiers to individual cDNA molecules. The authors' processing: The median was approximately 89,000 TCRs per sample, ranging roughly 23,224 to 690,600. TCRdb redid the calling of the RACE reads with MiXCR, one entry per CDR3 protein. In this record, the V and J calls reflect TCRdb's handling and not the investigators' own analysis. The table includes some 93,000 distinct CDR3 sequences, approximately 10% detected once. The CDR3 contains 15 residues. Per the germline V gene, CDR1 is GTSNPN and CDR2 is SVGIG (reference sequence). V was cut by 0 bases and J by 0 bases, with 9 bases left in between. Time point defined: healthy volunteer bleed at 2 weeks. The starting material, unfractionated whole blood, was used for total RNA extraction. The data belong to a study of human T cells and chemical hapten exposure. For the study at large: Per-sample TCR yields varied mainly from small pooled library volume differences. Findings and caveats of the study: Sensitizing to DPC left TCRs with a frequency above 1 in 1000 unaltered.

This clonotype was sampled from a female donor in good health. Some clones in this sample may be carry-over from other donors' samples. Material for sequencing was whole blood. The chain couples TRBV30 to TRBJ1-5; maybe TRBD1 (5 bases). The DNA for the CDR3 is TGTGCCTGGAGTGTGGGGCAGGCTAGCAATCAGCCCCAGCATTTT. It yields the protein CAWSVGQASNQPQHF.